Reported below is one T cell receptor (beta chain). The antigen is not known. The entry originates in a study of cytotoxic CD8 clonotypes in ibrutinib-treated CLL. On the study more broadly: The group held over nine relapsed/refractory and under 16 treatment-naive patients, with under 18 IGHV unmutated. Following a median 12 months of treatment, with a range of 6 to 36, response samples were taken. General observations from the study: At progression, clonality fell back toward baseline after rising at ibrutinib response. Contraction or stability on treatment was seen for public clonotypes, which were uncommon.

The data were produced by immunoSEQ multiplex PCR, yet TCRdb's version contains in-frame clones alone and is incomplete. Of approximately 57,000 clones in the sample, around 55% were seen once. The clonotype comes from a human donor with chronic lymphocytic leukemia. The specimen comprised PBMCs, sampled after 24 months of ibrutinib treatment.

The CDR3 sequence: CASTPVGGEAFF. In nucleotides, the CDR3 is TGTGCCAGCACCCCCGTGGGGGGGGAAGCTTTCTTT. The chain is built from TRBV28 and TRBJ1-1; TRBD1 might be the D (5 bases). The V end was cut by 7 bases, the J end by 8 bases, with 14 bases between. This CDR3 is 12 amino acids long. Germline loops: CDR1 MDHEN, CDR2 SYDVKM.